This T cell receptor beta chain was identified during a study of naive and memory T cell subsets. The V gene's germline CDR1 is MNHEY and CDR2 SMNVEV (reference sequence). This CDR3 spans 13 amino acids. The V and J ends lost 8 bases and 2 bases respectively, with 13 bases between them. A UMI-containing oligonucleotide was joined by 3' ligation to the TCR cDNA template. Whole-blood samples were less than 3 ml of peripheral blood from healthy adult volunteers. Cells were not sorted; total RNA input targeted roughly 1 to 1000 ng. Amplification of ligated cDNA took four PCR rounds with SP2 and nested alpha and beta constant primers. TCRdb re-called the 5' RACE reads through MiXCR, storing one row per CDR3 protein. The sample holds roughly 60,000 distinct CDR3 sequences, about 7.2% seen once. To note about this clonotype: Its antigen is undetermined.

General study points: This RNA-based method may be sensitive to activation-related transcript changes.

The chain couples TRBV27 to TRBJ2-7; no clear D gene. This TCR came from a male donor in good health. The CDR3 loop is CASGPFAPYEQYF. The CDR3 region has the DNA TGTGCCAGCGGACCATTTGCCCCCTACGAGCAGTACTTC.